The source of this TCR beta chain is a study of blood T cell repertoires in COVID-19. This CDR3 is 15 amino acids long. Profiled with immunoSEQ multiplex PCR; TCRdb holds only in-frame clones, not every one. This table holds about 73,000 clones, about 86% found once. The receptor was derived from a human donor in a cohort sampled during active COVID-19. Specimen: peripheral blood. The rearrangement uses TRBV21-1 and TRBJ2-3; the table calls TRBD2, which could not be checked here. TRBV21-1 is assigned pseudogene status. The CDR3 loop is CASSIIAEMRDTQYF. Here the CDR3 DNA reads TGTGCCAGCAGCATTATAGCGGAGATGCGAGATACGCAGTATTTT.